The 4 T cell receptor beta chains presented below share a single source sample, sequenced in a study of shared clonotypes between healthy human individuals. Libraries were prepared by immunoSEQ multiplex PCR; TCRdb keeps only in-frame clonotypes and omits some of them. The profile shows millions of clones, around 95% of them singletons. What was sequenced was naive CD4+ T cells sorted from blood. Subset meaning: CD45RA+ positively selected. These receptors were collected from a man aged 18 to 29 in good health.

As for this clone: A junction boundary mismatches the germline segment, possibly from a read error. V and J are TRBV6-5 and TRBJ2-7; D could derive from TRBD1 or TRBD2 (5 bases each). The CDR3 sequence is 14 residues long. Germline CDR1 is MNHEY and CDR2 is SVGAGI. In nucleotides, the CDR3 is TGTGCCAGCAGCCGACCGGGACCTTCCTTCGAGCAGTACTTC. It is translated as CASSRPGPSFEQYF.

V gene TRBV4-1 combines with J gene TRBJ1-2, with D tentatively TRBD1 (6 bases). Germline assignment: CDR1 MGHRA and CDR2 YSYEKL. V was pared by 0 bases and J by 4 bases, with 15 bases between. The CDR3 runs 16 residues. The CDR3 DNA follows: TGCGCCAGCAGCCAAGATCCAGGAACAGGGAGCTATGGCTACACCTTC. This encodes CASSQDPGTGSYGYTF.

This chain joins TRBV10-3 and TRBJ2-5; no reliable D call. CDR3 length equals 13 residues. Germline CDR1 and CDR2: ENHRY and SYGVKD. Trimming stripped 4 bases from V and 2 bases from J, with 8 bases between. CDR3 DNA sequence: TGTGCCATCAGTGCTGCTTCTCAAGAGACCCAGTACTTC. This translates into CAISAASQETQYF.

The chain has TRBV19 and TRBJ2-7, with 8 bases that match TRBD1. Per the germline V gene, CDR1 is LNHDA and CDR2 is SQIVND (reference sequence). The CDR3 is 14 residues long. V dropped 3 bases and J dropped 1; count of bases not matched to a gene: 2. CDR3 amino acids: CASSIGDRSYEQYF. The CDR3 region has the DNA TGTGCCAGTAGTATTGGGGACAGGTCCTACGAGCAGTACTTC.